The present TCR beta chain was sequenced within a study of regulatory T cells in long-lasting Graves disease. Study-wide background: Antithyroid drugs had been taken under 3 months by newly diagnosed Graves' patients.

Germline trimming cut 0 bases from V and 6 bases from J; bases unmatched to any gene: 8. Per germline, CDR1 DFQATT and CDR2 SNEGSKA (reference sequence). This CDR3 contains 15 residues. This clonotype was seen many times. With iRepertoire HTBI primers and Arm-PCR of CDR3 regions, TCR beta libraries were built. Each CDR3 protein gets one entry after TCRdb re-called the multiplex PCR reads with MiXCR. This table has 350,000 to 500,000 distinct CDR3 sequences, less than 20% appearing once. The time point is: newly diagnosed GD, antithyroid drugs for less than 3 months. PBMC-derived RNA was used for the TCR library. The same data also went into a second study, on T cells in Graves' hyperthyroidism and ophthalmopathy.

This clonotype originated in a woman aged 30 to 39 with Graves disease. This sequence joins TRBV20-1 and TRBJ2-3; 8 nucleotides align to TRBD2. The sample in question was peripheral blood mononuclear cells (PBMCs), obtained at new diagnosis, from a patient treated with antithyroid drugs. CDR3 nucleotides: TGCAGTGCTAGAGATTGGGGACTAGAAACGGATACGCAGTATTTT. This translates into CSARDWGLETDTQYF.